Each of the 21 T cell receptor beta chains below was sequenced from the same sample in a study of blood T cell repertoires in COVID-19. This table comes from immunoSEQ multiplex PCR, and its TCRdb copy is limited to in-frame clones, with some not included. This repertoire shows about 160,000 clones, roughly nine tenths found once; its top ten account for roughly 13%. Source material: peripheral blood. Receptors originate from a man younger than 35 with COVID-19, enrolled during active disease.

The chain recombines TRBV28 with TRBJ2-2, with 10 positions matching TRBD2. CDR1 and CDR2 (germline): MDHEN, SYDVKM. CDR3 length equals 18 residues. The V gene end was trimmed by 6 bases and the J gene end by 6 bases; junction bases not matched to a gene: 16. CDR3 in amino acids: CASRPTGLAGVRPGELFF. The CDR3 nucleotides read TGTGCCAGCAGGCCCACTGGGCTAGCGGGAGTTCGGCCCGGGGAGCTGTTTTTT.

V usage is TRBV10-3 and J usage is TRBJ2-3; the D gene is possibly TRBD2 (6 bases). V dropped 0 bases and J dropped 4 bases, with 11 bases sitting between them. CDR3 length: 15 residues. CDR1 is ENHRY and CDR2 is SYGVKD in the germline V gene. CDR3: CAISESTSRADTQYF. Here the CDR3 DNA reads TGTGCCATCAGTGAGTCGACTAGTAGGGCAGATACGCAGTATTTT.

V usage is TRBV5-5 and J usage is TRBJ2-3; the D gene is possibly TRBD2 (6 bases). This CDR3 has 16 residues. Deletions cut 0 bases from V and 1 base from J, with 12 bases between. Germline assignment: CDR1 SGHKS and CDR2 YYEKEE (reference sequence). The CDR3 coding sequence is TGTGCCAGCAGCTTGGAGCCGGGAGAGGGCACAGATACGCAGTATTTT. It codes for CASSLEPGEGTDTQYF.

V usage is TRBV28 and J usage is TRBJ2-6, with 9 positions matching TRBD1. CDR3 length: 19 amino acids. Germline V lookup: CDR1 MDHEN, CDR2 SYDVKM. The ends lost 4 bases at V and 5 bases at J; junction bases unmatched: 15. The CDR3 DNA reads TGTGCCAGCAGTTCAAGGGCTTACAGGGGGCCTTTGAGGGCCAACGTCCTGACTTTC. It translates to CASSSRAYRGPLRANVLTF.

This clone is a singleton in its sample. The CDR3 region has the DNA TGTGCCAGCAGTGACGTCGCAGGCAGGGGCTATTCACCCCTCCACTTT. Translating gives CASSDVAGRGYSPLHF. V and J are TRBV6-4 and TRBJ1-6; perhaps TRBD1 as D (6 bases). Germline CDR1 and CDR2: MRHNA and SNTAGT. The CDR3 runs 16 residues. Trimming shortened V by 2 bases and J by 8 bases, and 16 bases separated the two germline ends.

The V call is TRBV24-1, the J call TRBJ1-1; D might be TRBD1 (5 bases). The V end was cut by 3 bases, the J end by 3 bases, with 7 bases between. CDR1 and CDR2 (germline): KGHDR, SFDVKD. The CDR3 spans 13 residues. CDR3 sequence: CATSDPGYTEAFF. Written as DNA, the CDR3 is TGTGCCACCAGTGATCCAGGGTACACTGAAGCTTTCTTT.

This chain uses TRBV29-1 with TRBJ2-1, with 8 bases aligning to TRBD2. This CDR3 comprises 13 residues. Germline loops: CDR1 SQVTM, CDR2 ANQGSEA. V shed 3 bases, J shed 7 bases, and the junction held 5 bases outside the gene matches. CDR3 DNA: TGCAGCGTTGATAACGCGGGAGGAAATGAGCAGTTCTTC. Amino acid sequence: CSVDNAGGNEQFF.

This chain uses TRBV28 with TRBJ1-5; the D gene is possibly TRBD1 (5 bases). Deletions cut 6 bases from V and 4 bases from J, with 16 bases between. Germline assignment: CDR1 MDHEN and CDR2 SYDVKM. The CDR3 is 15 residues long. Written as DNA, the CDR3 is TGTGCCAGCAGCCTTAGGAGGGGCCGAAATCAGCCCCAGCATTTT. Its protein is CASSLRRGRNQPQHF.

This clone has only one observation. The chain employs TRBV27 and TRBJ1-2, with 8 positions matching TRBD1. Germline assignment: CDR1 MNHEY and CDR2 SMNVEV (reference sequence). The junction had 23 bases not matched to a gene; V was cut back by 4 bases and J by 4 bases. The CDR3 runs 20 residues. The chain's CDR3 is CASSSIVRVGQASFSYGYTF. In DNA, the CDR3 is TGTGCCAGCAGTTCGATCGTACGGGTGGGACAGGCGTCCTTTAGCTATGGCTACACCTTC.

The CDR3 region is CATSSGTRDRLTDTQYF. For the CDR3, the DNA is TGTGCCACCAGCAGTGGTACTCGGGACAGACTCACAGATACGCAGTATTTT. The gene calls are TRBV15 and TRBJ2-3, with 7 bases aligning to TRBD1. The CDR3 is 17 amino acids. Trimming at V came to 3 bases and at J to 2 bases, leaving 11 bases not matched to a gene. Germline lookup yields CDR1 LNHNV and CDR2 YYDKDF (reference sequence).

This clone was recorded once. V and J are TRBV30 and TRBJ1-2; 8 positions agree with TRBD1. The CDR3 is 16 residues long. The trim removed 0 bases at V and 5 bases at J, leaving 11 bases unmatched. Germline-derived CDR1 and CDR2 are GTSNPN and SVGIG (reference sequence). CDR3 nucleotides: TGTGCCTGGAGTGTAGGGCAGGGGGCGAGTACATATGGCTACACCTTC. Its protein is CAWSVGQGASTYGYTF. Together with reference TRBV30 and TRBJ1-2, the CDR3 gives the full variable domain: SQTIHQWPATLVQPVGSPLSLECTVEGTSNPNLYWYRQAAGRGLQLLFYSVGIGQISSEVPQNLSASRPQDRQFILSSKKLLLSDSGFYLCAWSVGQGASTYGYTFGSGTRLTVV.

The chain combines TRBV19 with TRBJ2-3, with 16 bases identical to TRBD2. V shed 5 bases, J shed 4 bases, and the junction held 3 bases outside the gene matches. The germline gives CDR1 LNHDA, CDR2 SQIVND (reference sequence). The CDR3 consists of 16 residues. CDR3: CASSPGLAGGPDTQYF. CDR3 in DNA: TGTGCCAGTAGTCCGGGACTAGCGGGAGGGCCAGATACGCAGTATTTT.

V and J are TRBV25-1 and TRBJ2-5, with D possibly matching TRBD2 (5 bases). V was cut by 1 base and J by 1 base, with 7 bases left in between. Germline loops: CDR1 MGHDK, CDR2 SYGVNS. This CDR3 is 14 amino acids long. DNA of the CDR3: TGTGCCAGCAGTGAATCCAGCGGCCAAGAGACCCAGTACTTC. Its protein product is CASSESSGQETQYF.

This chain links TRBV2 with TRBJ2-5; 12 bases align to TRBD1. This CDR3 is 14 amino acids long. V was pared by 6 bases and J by 5 bases, with 4 bases of the junction left unmatched. CDR1 is SNHLY, CDR2 FYNNEI, per germline. The CDR3 sequence is CASSRDRGLETQYF. CDR3 nucleotides: TGTGCCAGCAGCCGGGACAGGGGGCTTGAGACCCAGTACTTC.

This clone was seen a few times. The chain combines TRBV12-3 or TRBV12-4 with TRBJ1-1; TRBD1 might be the D (5 bases). Trimming left V 2 bases short and J 8 bases short, with 6 bases between. The CDR3 contains 11 residues. The CDR3 loop reads CASSLQGEAFF. Written as DNA, the CDR3 is TGTGCCAGCAGTTTACAGGGAGAAGCTTTCTTT.

The rearrangement joins TRBV28 to TRBJ2-3; TRBD2 matches at 8 bases. The CDR3 runs 17 residues. The V and J ends lost 3 bases and 4 bases, in that order; junction bases with no gene match: 12. CDR1 and CDR2 (germline): MDHEN, SYDVKM. CDR3 DNA sequence: TGTGCCAGCAGTTTCGGGGCGGGAGGTCCCCCCCCAGATACGCAGTATTTT. Residues: CASSFGAGGPPPDTQYF. The variable domain in full, with the rest retrieved from reference TRBV28 and TRBJ2-3, is DVKVTQSSRYLVKRTGEKVFLECVQDMDHENMFWYRQDPGLGLRLIYFSYDVKMKEKGDIPEGYSVSREKKERFSLILESASTNQTSMYLCASSFGAGGPPPDTQYFGPGTRLTVL.

The chain joins TRBV27 to TRBJ2-7; D unresolved. V lost 4 bases, J lost 4 bases, and 5 bases lay in between. Germline CDR1 and CDR2: MNHEY and SMNVEV (reference sequence). This CDR3 contains 11 residues. CDR3 protein: CASSSLYEQYF. The CDR3 nucleotides read TGTGCCAGCAGTTCCCTGTACGAGCAGTACTTC.

The sample holds one count of this clone. V and J are TRBV7-9 and TRBJ1-1; TRBD1 agrees at 7 bases. Trimming took 3 bases from V and 4 from J; bases not matched to a gene: 5. The CDR3 covers 14 residues. From germline, CDR1 is SEHNR and CDR2 FQNEAQ (reference sequence). CDR3 DNA sequence: TGTGCCAGCAGCTTCCCCCCAGGGGGCACTGAAGCTTTCTTT. Its translation is CASSFPPGGTEAFF. Together with reference TRBV7-9 and TRBJ1-1, the CDR3 gives the full variable domain: DTGVSQNPRHKITKRGQNVTFRCDPISEHNRLYWYRQTLGQGPEFLTYFQNEAQLEKSRLLSDRFSAERPKGSFSTLEIQRTEQGDSAMYLCASSFPPGGTEAFFGQGTRLTVV.

The genes are TRBV19 and TRBJ2-5, with 11 bases identical to TRBD1. Trimming at V came to 5 bases and at J to 4 bases, leaving 18 bases not matched to a gene. CDR3 size: 19 residues. CDR1 LNHDA and CDR2 SQIVND come from the germline V gene (reference sequence). CDR3 nucleotide sequence: TGTGCCAGTAGTGTTGGCCGACGCATTACTGGGACAGGGGGAGAGACCCAGTACTTC. It is translated as CASSVGRRITGTGGETQYF. Supplemented by reference TRBV19 and TRBJ2-5, the full variable domain reads DGGITQSPKYLFRKEGQNVTLSCEQNLNHDAMYWYRQDPGQGLRLIYYSQIVNDFQKGDIAEGYSVSREKKESFPLTVTSAQKNPTAFYLCASSVGRRITGTGGETQYFGPGTRLLVL.

This chain links TRBV21-1 with TRBJ1-1; TRBD1 is the table's D call and was not checked against the DNA. TRBV21-1 is a listed pseudogene. The CDR3 covers 13 residues. The CDR3, as DNA: TGTGCCAGGGGACAGGGCCTGAACACTGAAGCTTTCTTT. As protein: CARGQGLNTEAFF.

V usage is TRBV7-9 and J usage is TRBJ2-7, with 8 nucleotides matching TRBD1. The CDR3 totals 16 residues. J gave up 2 bases and V 1 base, and 7 bases lay outside the gene matches. Germline CDR1 and CDR2: SEHNR and FQNEAQ (reference sequence). The CDR3 sequence: CASSLGDRGPTYEQYF. The CDR3 DNA follows: TGTGCCAGCAGCTTAGGTGACAGGGGACCCACCTACGAGCAGTACTTC. The entire variable domain, with the rest obtained from reference TRBV7-9 and TRBJ2-7, is as follows: DTGVSQNPRHKITKRGQNVTFRCDPISEHNRLYWYRQTLGQGPEFLTYFQNEAQLEKSRLLSDRFSAERPKGSFSTLEIQRTEQGDSAMYLCASSLGDRGPTYEQYFGPGTRLTVT.